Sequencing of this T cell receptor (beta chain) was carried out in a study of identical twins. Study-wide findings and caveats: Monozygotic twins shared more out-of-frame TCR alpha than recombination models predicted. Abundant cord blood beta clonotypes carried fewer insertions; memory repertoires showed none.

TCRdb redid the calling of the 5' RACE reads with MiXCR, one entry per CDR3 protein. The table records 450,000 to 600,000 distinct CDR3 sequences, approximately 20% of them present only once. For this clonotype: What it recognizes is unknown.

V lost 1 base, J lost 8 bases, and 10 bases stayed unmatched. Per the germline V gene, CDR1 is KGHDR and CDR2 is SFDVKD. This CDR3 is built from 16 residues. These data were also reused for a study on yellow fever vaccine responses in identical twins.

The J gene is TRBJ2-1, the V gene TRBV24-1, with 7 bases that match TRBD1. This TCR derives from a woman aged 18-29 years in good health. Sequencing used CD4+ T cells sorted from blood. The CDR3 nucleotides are TGTGCCACCAGTGATTTAAGGCAGGGGGTTAGCGATGAGCAGTTCTTC. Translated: CATSDLRQGVSDEQFF.